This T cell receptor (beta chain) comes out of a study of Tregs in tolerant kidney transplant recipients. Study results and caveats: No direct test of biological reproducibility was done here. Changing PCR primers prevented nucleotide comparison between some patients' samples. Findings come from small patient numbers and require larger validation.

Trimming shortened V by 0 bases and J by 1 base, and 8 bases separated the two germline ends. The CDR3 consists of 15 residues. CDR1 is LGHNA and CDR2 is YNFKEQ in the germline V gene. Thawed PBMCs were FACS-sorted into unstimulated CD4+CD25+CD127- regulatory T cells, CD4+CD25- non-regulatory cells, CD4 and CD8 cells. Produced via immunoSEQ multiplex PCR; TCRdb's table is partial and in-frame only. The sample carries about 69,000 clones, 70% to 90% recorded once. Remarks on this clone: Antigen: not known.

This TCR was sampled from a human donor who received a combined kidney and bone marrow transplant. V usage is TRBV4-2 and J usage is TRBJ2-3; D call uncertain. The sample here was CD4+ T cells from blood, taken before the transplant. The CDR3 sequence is CASSQEEKGTDTQYF. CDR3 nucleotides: TGTGCCAGCAGCCAAGAGGAGAAGGGCACAGATACGCAGTATTTT.